This entry concerns a single TCR beta chain. The sample is drawn from a study of blood T cell repertoires in COVID-19. Whole-study context: From T cells, B-cell-depleted T cells, or PBMCs came the material, which was cDNA or gDNA.

Authors' analysis steps: Reference gene primer amplification yielded estimated nucleated cell counts. TCRdb keeps only in-frame clones here, not all; method: immunoSEQ multiplex PCR. V, J and clone size are taken as reported in that table, and D and trimming were inferred from the DNA itself. The table includes some 200,000 clones, roughly four fifths detected once. Recruits, aged about 18 to 90 years, lived in 25 or so US areas. This CDR3 spans 15 amino acids. CDR1 is SGHTA and CDR2 is FQGNSA in the germline V gene. Unmatched junction bases numbered 3, after V lost 1 base and J lost 6 bases. The sequence was obtained from a man aged 35-49 years who had recovered from COVID-19. The sample taken for sequencing was PBMCs or T cells enriched from blood (not recorded which). The chain links TRBV7-2 to TRBJ2-1; TRBD2 matches 10 bases. This CDR3 reads CASSLGASGSNEQFF. The CDR3 DNA reads as TGTGCCAGCAGCTTAGGGGCTAGCGGGAGCAATGAGCAGTTCTTC.